This TCR beta chain was recorded in a study of T cells in localized non-small cell lung cancer. Study findings and constraints: The highest T cell clonality was in uninvolved adjacent lung, above tumor.

V shed 3 bases and J shed 2 bases, with 8 bases lying between them. The CDR3 consists of 15 residues. Germline V gene sequence: CDR1 SGHTA, CDR2 FQGTGA. Points on this clone: Its antigen is not identified.

Some clones are missing from TCRdb's copy, which holds only in-frame ones; the method was immunoSEQ multiplex PCR. The data show 20,000 to 25,000 clones, approximately 84% seen once. The input for sequencing was peripheral blood, taken before any cancer treatment. The origin of this receptor is a man aged 40 to 70 with stage I lung adenocarcinoma. The J gene is TRBJ2-6, the V gene TRBV7-3; D may be TRBD1 or TRBD2 (5 bases each). The DNA of the CDR3 is TGTGCCAGCAGCTTTACGGGGCCTGGGGCCAACGTCCTGACTTTC. This codes for CASSFTGPGANVLTF.